This TCR beta chain came from a study of monozygotic twins with inflammatory bowel disease. Germline V gives CDR1 KGHDR, CDR2 SFDVKD. The length of the CDR3 is 13 residues. Amplification used two nested PCRs: roughly 17 cycles, then around 9 cycles, on TCRalpha/TCRbeta cDNA. TCRdb reprocessed the 5' RACE reads, keeping one entry per CDR3 protein, no DNA. The table lists 420,000 or so distinct CDR3 sequences. The chain links TRBV24-1 to TRBJ1-2. The receptor comes from a human donor with ulcerative colitis or Crohn's disease, or a healthy co-twin of an affected twin (not recorded which). Sequenced input: blood. CDR3 region: CATSDLRGGGYTF.